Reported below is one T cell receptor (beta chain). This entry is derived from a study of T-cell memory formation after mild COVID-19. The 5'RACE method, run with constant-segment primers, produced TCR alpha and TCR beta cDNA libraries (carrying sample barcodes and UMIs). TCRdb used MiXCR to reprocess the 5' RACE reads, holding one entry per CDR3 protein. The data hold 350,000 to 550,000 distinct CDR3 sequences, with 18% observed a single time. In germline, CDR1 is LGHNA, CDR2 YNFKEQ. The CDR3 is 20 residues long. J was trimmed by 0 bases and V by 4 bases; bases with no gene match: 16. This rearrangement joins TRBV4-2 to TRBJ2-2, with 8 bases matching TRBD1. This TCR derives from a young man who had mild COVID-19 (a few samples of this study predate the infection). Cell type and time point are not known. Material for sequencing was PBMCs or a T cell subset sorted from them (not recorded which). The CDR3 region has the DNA TGTGCCAGCAGCCCACTAAACCCCCGGACAGGGCTCCCGAACACCGGGGAGCTGTTTTTT. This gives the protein CASSPLNPRTGLPNTGELFF.